Listed below are T cell receptor beta chains from one sample, sequenced in a study of shared clonotypes between healthy human individuals. Method: immunoSEQ multiplex PCR; TCRdb's copy keeps in-frame clones and lacks some. The profile shows about 1.5 million clones, under 99% of them singletons. The source material was naive CD4+ T cells sorted from blood. The receptors here all came from a man aged 25-40 years in good health. CDR3s include the opening cysteine and the closing phenylalanine or tryptophan. D genes are given only for firm matches.

J | V | D | DNA | CDR3
TRBJ2-3 | TRBV19 | TRBD2 | TGTGCCAGTATGGGCGGGAGCTGGACAGATACGCAGTATTTT | CASMGGSWTDTQYF
TRBJ2-1 | TRBV5-1 | NA | TGCGCCAGCAGCTTGGTTGGGAGGAGGGGCTCCTACAATGAGCAGTTCTTC | CASSLVGRRGSYNEQFF
TRBJ1-5 | TRBV4-3 | NA | TGCGCCAGCAGCCAAGACCACAGGGTCAATCAGCCCCAGCATTTT | CASSQDHRVNQPQHF
TRBJ1-1 | TRBV10-3 | NA | TGTGCCATCAGTGAGAGAGAGGGCAGCACTGAAGCTTTCTTT | CAISEREGSTEAFF
TRBJ2-1 | TRBV9 | NA | TGTGCCAGTTCCAGGGACACTTACAATGAGCAGTTCTTC | CASSRDTYNEQFF
TRBJ1-4 | TRBV25-1 | TRBD1 | TGTGCCAGCAGCGGACAGGGTAACGAAAAACTGTTTTTT | CASSGQGNEKLFF
TRBJ2-5 | TRBV4-2 | NA | TGTGCCAGCAGCCAGAGTGGGACCCAGTACTTC | CASSQSGTQYF
TRBJ1-1 | TRBV5-5 | NA | TGTGCCAGCAGCTTGGAGCTACGGCTGTACACTGAAGCTTTCTTT | CASSLELRLYTEAFF
TRBJ1-1 | TRBV18 | NA | TGTGCCAGCTCACCATCTTCCAGGGACACTGAAGCTTTCTTT | CASSPSSRDTEAFF
TRBJ2-3 | TRBV5-1 | NA | TGCGCCAGCAGACTGGGGTCGAGGATTTTCACAGATACGCAGTATTTT | CASRLGSRIFTDTQYF
TRBJ2-7 | TRBV6-6 | TRBD2 | TGTGCCAGCAGTTACTCAGCCGGGACTAGAATCTACGAGCAGTACTTC | CASSYSAGTRIYEQYF
TRBJ2-5 | TRBV19 | NA | TGTGCCACCCCAGGGGTGCCCTTCCAAGAGACCCAGTACTTC | CATPGVPFQETQYF
TRBJ1-2 | TRBV2 | TRBD1 | TGTGCCAGCAGTCTCCAGGGGGTTTCCTATGGCTACACCTTC | CASSLQGVSYGYTF
TRBJ2-3 | TRBV4-3 | NA | TGCGCCAGCAGCGTCGAATGGCGGACAGATACGCAGTATTTT | CASSVEWRTDTQYF